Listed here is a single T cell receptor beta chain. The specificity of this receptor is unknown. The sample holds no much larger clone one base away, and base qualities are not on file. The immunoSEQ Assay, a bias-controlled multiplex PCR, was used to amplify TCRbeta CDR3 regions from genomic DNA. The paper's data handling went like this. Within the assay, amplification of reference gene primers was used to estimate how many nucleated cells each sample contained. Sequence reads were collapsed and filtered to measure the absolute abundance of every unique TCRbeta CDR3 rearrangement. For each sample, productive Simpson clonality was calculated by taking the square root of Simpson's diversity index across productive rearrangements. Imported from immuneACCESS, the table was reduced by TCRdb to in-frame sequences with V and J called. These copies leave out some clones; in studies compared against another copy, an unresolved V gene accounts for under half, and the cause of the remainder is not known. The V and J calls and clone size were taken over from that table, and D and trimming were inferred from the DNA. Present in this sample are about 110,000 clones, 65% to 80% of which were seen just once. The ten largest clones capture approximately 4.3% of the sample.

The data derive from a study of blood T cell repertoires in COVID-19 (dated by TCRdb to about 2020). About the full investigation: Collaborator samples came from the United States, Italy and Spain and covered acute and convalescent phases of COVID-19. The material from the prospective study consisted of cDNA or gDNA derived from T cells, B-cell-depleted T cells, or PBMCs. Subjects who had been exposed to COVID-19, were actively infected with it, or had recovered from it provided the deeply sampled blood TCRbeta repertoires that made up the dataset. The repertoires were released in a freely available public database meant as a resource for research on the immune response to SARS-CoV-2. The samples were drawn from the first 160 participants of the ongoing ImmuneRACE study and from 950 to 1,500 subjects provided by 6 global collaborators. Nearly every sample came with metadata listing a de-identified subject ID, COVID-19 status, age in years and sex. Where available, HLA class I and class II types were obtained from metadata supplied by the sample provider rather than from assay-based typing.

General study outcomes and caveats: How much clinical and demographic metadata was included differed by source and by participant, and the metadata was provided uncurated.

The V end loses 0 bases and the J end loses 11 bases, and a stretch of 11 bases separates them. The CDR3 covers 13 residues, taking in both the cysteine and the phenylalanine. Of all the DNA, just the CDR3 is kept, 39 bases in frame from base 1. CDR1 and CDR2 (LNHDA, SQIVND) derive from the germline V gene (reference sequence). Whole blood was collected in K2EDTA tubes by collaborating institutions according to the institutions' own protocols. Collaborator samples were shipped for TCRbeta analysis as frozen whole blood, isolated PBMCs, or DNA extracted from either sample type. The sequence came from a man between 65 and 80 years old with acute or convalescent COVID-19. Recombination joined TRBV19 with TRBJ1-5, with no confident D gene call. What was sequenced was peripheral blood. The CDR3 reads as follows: CASSIDREGSQHF. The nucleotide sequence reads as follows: TGTGCCAGTAGTATAGATCGGGAAGGGTCCCAGCATTTT.